These 8 T cell receptor beta chains were sequenced from one sample in a study of blood T cells in healthy people across ages. Using a J-beta primer mix together with a sample-barcoded 5' primer, a second PCR was run for roughly 6 to 11 cycles. TCRdb recomputed calls from the 5' RACE reads with MiXCR, one row per CDR3 protein. The table lists about 640,000 distinct CDR3 sequences, 45% to 65% of them singletons. Material: blood. The receptors originated from a man aged 60 to 75 in good health.

The V and J genes are TRBV24-1 and TRBJ2-4; 7 bases line up with TRBD1. The J call may be mistaken, given a closer DNA end match to TRBJ2-5. Germline lookup yields CDR1 KGHDR and CDR2 SFDVKD. CDR3 length equals 15 residues. CDR3 in amino acids: CATSEPNRGDETQYF. The CDR3 DNA reads as TGTGCCACCAGTGAGCCCAACAGGGGAGACGAGACCCAGTACTTC.

The chain couples TRBV3-1 to TRBJ2-1; a weak D match, TRBD2 (7 bases). The V end was cut by 1 base, the J end by 9 bases, with 19 bases between. Germline CDR1 LGHDT, CDR2 YNNKEL (reference sequence). The CDR3 spans 16 residues. CDR3 in amino acids: CASSQVYGGRASEQFF. As DNA, the CDR3 is TGTGCCAGCAGCCAAGTATACGGGGGGCGGGCGAGTGAGCAGTTCTTC.

The V gene is TRBV11-1, the J gene TRBJ2-7, with D unresolved. Deletions cut 6 bases from V and 2 bases from J, with 11 bases between. The CDR3 spans 13 residues. Germline CDR1 and CDR2: SGHAT and FQDESV (reference sequence). For the CDR3, the DNA is TGTGCCAGCAGTATCAGCCTCACCTACGAGCAGTACTTC. Its translation: CASSISLTYEQYF.

This clonotype came up a few times. This chain joins TRBV29-1 and TRBJ2-1; weak D call: TRBD2 (7 bases). Trimming stripped 3 bases from V and 2 bases from J, with 11 bases between. The CDR3 contains 14 residues. The germline CDR1 and CDR2 sequences are SQVTM and ANQGSEA. CDR3 sequence: CSVDGGRAYNEQFF. The DNA of the CDR3 is TGCAGCGTTGACGGGGGGCGCGCCTACAATGAGCAGTTCTTC.

The chain recombines TRBV6-5 with TRBJ1-1; 8 bases match TRBD1. V lost 0 bases, J lost 8 bases, and 5 bases stayed unmatched. This CDR3 is 14 amino acids long. CDR1 is MNHEY and CDR2 is SVGAGI in the germline V gene. The CDR3 nucleotides are TGTGCCAGCAGTTACTCTGACAGGGGAAGAGAAGCTTTCTTT. This codes for CASSYSDRGREAFF.

The chain couples TRBV28 to TRBJ2-5, with 7 nucleotides matching TRBD2. This CDR3 region has 15 residues. After removal of 2 bases from V and 2 bases from J, the junction contained 5 bases not matched to a gene. The germline V gene has CDR1 MDHEN and CDR2 SYDVKM. The CDR3, as DNA: TGTGCCAGCAGTTTAACGGGAGGAGGACAAGAGACCCAGTACTTC. Translating it yields CASSLTGGGQETQYF.

The V call is TRBV28, the J call TRBJ1-2; 10 bases fit TRBD1. In germline, CDR1 is MDHEN, CDR2 SYDVKM. Unmatched junction bases numbered 8, after V lost 6 bases and J lost 7 bases. CDR3 length: 14 residues. The CDR3 protein is CASSSGDRGCGYTF. The CDR3 nucleotides are TGTGCCAGCAGCTCCGGGGACAGGGGCTGTGGCTACACCTTC.

This chain joins TRBV6-6 and TRBJ2-4; weak D call: TRBD2 (5 bases). Germline loops: CDR1 MNHNY, CDR2 SVGAGI (reference sequence). CDR3 size: 14 residues. The V end lost 6 bases, the J end lost 0 bases, and 9 bases lay between the germline ends. This CDR3 is CASRSGLAKNIQYF. The DNA of the CDR3 is TGTGCCAGCAGGAGCGGTCTAGCCAAAAACATTCAGTACTTC.